The 26 T cell receptor beta chains in this list originate from one sample, sequenced in a study of beta chain features in type 1 diabetes (dated 2018 in TCRdb). Summary of the overall study and its limitations: In all four CD4+ subsets, TCRB CDR3 length was moderately but significantly shorter in type 1 diabetes patients.

Library creation used the immunoSEQ multiplex PCR assay. The entire isolated RNA was reverse transcribed using the High Capacity cDNA Reverse Transcription Kit, and thus expressed TCRB transcripts were sequenced. Imported from immuneACCESS, the table was reduced by TCRdb to in-frame sequences with V and J called. These copies leave out some clones; in studies compared against another copy, an unresolved V gene accounts for under half, and the cause of the remainder is not known. The sample contains hundreds of thousands of clones, roughly 9% of them found a single time. The ten biggest clones cover 1% of the sample. Their cognate antigens are unknown. Source material: central memory CD4+ T cells from blood. The receptors stem from a man under 40 with type 1 diabetes.

The chain employs TRBV7-9 and TRBJ2-7, with D possibly being TRBD1 (6 bases). This CDR3 contains 14 residues. Germline CDR1 and CDR2: SEHNR and FQNEAQ (reference sequence). V lost 5 bases and J 0 bases, leaving 11 bases between the germline ends. CDR3 residues: CASSARDTSYEQYF. In DNA, the CDR3 is TGTGCCAGCAGCGCTCGGGACACCTCCTACGAGCAGTACTTC.

The J gene is TRBJ1-1, the V gene TRBV15; no definite D call. Trimming removed 0 bases at V and 10 bases at J, with 9 bases between. CDR1 LNHNV and CDR2 YYDKDF come from the germline V gene (reference sequence). The CDR3 spans 12 residues. CDR3 DNA sequence: TGTGCCACCAGCAGAGATCAAGGATCAGCTTTCTTT. It specifies CATSRDQGSAFF.

The genes are TRBV2 and TRBJ2-1, with 8 bases aligning to TRBD1. Germline V gives CDR1 SNHLY, CDR2 FYNNEI. Unmatched junction bases numbered 3, after V lost 1 base and J lost 7 bases. The CDR3 length is 14 residues. In nucleotides, the CDR3 is TGTGCCAGCAGTGAAGGGACAGGGCTAAATGAGCAGTTCTTC. Protein: CASSEGTGLNEQFF.

In this sample, this clone turned up a few times. The chain links TRBV10-3 to TRBJ1-1; TRBD1 agrees at 7 bases. This CDR3 has 14 amino acids. CDR1 is ENHRY and CDR2 is SYGVKD in the germline V gene. Germline trimming cut 5 bases from V and 0 bases from J; bases unmatched to any gene: 3. CDR3 loop: CAISQGGMNTEAFF. Here the CDR3 DNA reads TGTGCCATCAGTCAGGGGGGCATGAACACTGAAGCTTTCTTT.

This chain uses TRBV27 with TRBJ2-7, with 10 positions matching TRBD1. The CDR3 sequence is 14 residues long. The ends lost 8 bases at V and 2 bases at J; junction bases unmatched: 6. Germline loops: CDR1 MNHEY, CDR2 SMNVEV (reference sequence). The chain's CDR3 is CASRLGQGPYEQYF. Here the CDR3 DNA reads TGTGCCAGCCGCTTGGGACAGGGGCCCTACGAGCAGTACTTC.

This clone occurred many times. The genes are TRBV28 and TRBJ2-1; TRBD1 aligns across 9 bases. Germline assignment: CDR1 MDHEN and CDR2 SYDVKM. This CDR3 contains 13 residues. Trimming took 5 bases from V and 8 from J; bases not matched to a gene: 4. The CDR3 sequence: CASSRYRGHEQFF. The CDR3 DNA reads TGTGCCAGCAGTCGATACAGGGGGCATGAGCAGTTCTTC.

The chain recombines TRBV7-6 with TRBJ1-5, with a possible D match to TRBD1 (5 bases). V gave up 3 bases and J gave up 5 bases, with 11 bases separating them. The CDR3 is made up of 14 amino acids. Germline V gives CDR1 SGHVS, CDR2 FNYEAQ. The CDR3 DNA follows: TGTGCCAGCAGCTTTCAGGGTTTGGATCAGCCCCAGCATTTT. Its translation: CASSFQGLDQPQHF.

The CDR3 region has the DNA TGTGCCAGCAGCGTACGGGACAGGGCGTCCAATGAGCAGTTCTTC. Its protein product is CASSVRDRASNEQFF. The genes are TRBV7-9 and TRBJ2-1; 9 bases are a match to TRBD1. The V gene end was trimmed by 5 bases and the J gene end by 6 bases; junction bases not matched to a gene: 8. Germline V gene lookup returns CDR1 SEHNR and CDR2 FQNEAQ (reference sequence). The CDR3 totals 15 residues.

This clone was seen more than once but under ten times. The V call is TRBV7-2, the J call TRBJ2-3; D is unresolved. The CDR3 covers 13 residues. In germline, CDR1 is SGHTA, CDR2 FQGNSA. Trimming stripped 4 bases from V and 5 bases from J, with 10 bases between. CDR3 loop: CASSSFFGDTQYF. Here the CDR3 DNA reads TGTGCCAGCAGCTCCTTCTTTGGAGATACGCAGTATTTT. The whole variable domain, filled in from reference TRBV7-2 and TRBJ2-3, reads GAGVSQSPSNKVTEKGKDVELRCDPISGHTALYWYRQSLGQGLEFLIYFQGNSAPDKSGLPSDRFSAERTGGSVSTLTIQRTQQEDSAVYLCASSSFFGDTQYFGPGTRLTVL.

This clone showed up just a few times. The chain uses TRBV5-6 and TRBJ2-5; D may match TRBD1 or TRBD2 (5 bases each). The CDR3 has 14 amino acids. Germline V gene lookup returns CDR1 SGHDT and CDR2 YYEEEE. With 0 bases removed from V and 0 bases from J, the gap between germline ends came to 6 bases. The CDR3 spells CASSLGGDQETQYF. The CDR3 DNA reads as TGTGCCAGCAGCTTGGGAGGGGACCAAGAGACCCAGTACTTC.

The chain is built from TRBV9 and TRBJ2-5, with D possibly being TRBD2 (5 bases). The germline gives CDR1 SGDLS, CDR2 YYNGEE. The CDR3 extends over 15 amino acids. Trimming removed 0 bases from V and 5 bases from J, with 14 bases in between. For the CDR3, the DNA is TGTGCCAGCAGCGTAGTCCCGGGGATCTGGGAGACCCAGTACTTC. This encodes CASSVVPGIWETQYF.

In its sample, this clone was seen a few times. The rearrangement links TRBV30 to TRBJ1-5; maybe TRBD1 (5 bases). The CDR3 is made up of 14 amino acids. Trimming took 3 bases from V and 7 from J, leaving 16 bases between them. Germline loops: CDR1 GTSNPN, CDR2 SVGIG (reference sequence). In DNA, the CDR3 is TGTGCCTGGAGCCCTGGGACCGTCCGACAGCCCCAGCATTTT. It yields the protein CAWSPGTVRQPQHF.

The chain combines TRBV15 with TRBJ1-1; TRBD1 might be the D (6 bases). The CDR3 is 15 residues long. V dropped 0 bases and J dropped 0 bases, with 8 bases sitting between them. Per the germline V gene, CDR1 is LNHNV and CDR2 is YYDKDF (reference sequence). The chain's CDR3 is CATSRETGLNTEAFF. CDR3 in DNA: TGTGCCACCAGCAGAGAAACAGGGCTGAACACTGAAGCTTTCTTT.

This clone has more than one count but fewer than ten. The chain employs TRBV21-1 and TRBJ1-5. TRBV21-1 is listed as a pseudogene. This CDR3 spans 16 amino acids. Here the CDR3 DNA reads TGTGCCAGCAGCAAAGCGCGGCATTATAGCAATCAGCCCCAGCATTTT. Translation gives CASSKARHYSNQPQHF.

This clone showed up just a few times. As DNA, the CDR3 is TGCGCCAGCAGCCAAGAACGTAAGGAGTTGTGGGGCTACACCTTC. It codes for CASSQERKELWGYTF. The chain is built from TRBV4-3 and TRBJ1-2; D gene uncertain. V lost 0 bases and J lost 8, with 16 bases in between. Germline CDR1 reads LGHNA; CDR2 reads YSLEER. The CDR3 is 15 residues long.

This clone was seen at least ten times. V usage is TRBV6-5 and J usage is TRBJ2-1; the match to TRBD2 covers 7 bases. The CDR3 has 11 amino acids. Germline V CDR1 and CDR2: MNHEY, SVGAGI. J was trimmed by 10 bases and V by 5 bases; bases with no gene match: 2. The CDR3 here is CASSEAGEQFF. The CDR3 region has the DNA TGTGCCAGCAGTGAAGCGGGGGAGCAGTTCTTC.

This chain links TRBV14 with TRBJ1-4; D gene uncertain. The V gene's germline CDR1 is SGHDN and CDR2 FVKESK. V lost 4 bases and J 4 bases, leaving 10 bases between the germline ends. The CDR3 has 14 residues. CDR3 DNA sequence: TGTGCCAGCAGCCGGACCACAAATAATGAAAAACTGTTTTTT. This sequence encodes CASSRTTNNEKLFF.

This clone was seen ten or more times. The CDR3 here is CASSLTGQDQPQHF. The CDR3 nucleotides are TGTGCCAGCAGCTTGACAGGGCAGGATCAGCCCCAGCATTTT. The V gene is TRBV5-5, the J gene TRBJ1-5; maybe TRBD1 (6 bases). CDR1 SGHKS and CDR2 YYEKEE come from the germline V gene (reference sequence). V lost 1 base and J 5 bases, leaving 10 bases between the germline ends. This CDR3 spans 14 amino acids.

This chain joins TRBV5-1 and TRBJ2-1, with D uncertain. Trimming removed 0 bases at V and 10 bases at J, with 8 bases between. CDR1 and CDR2 (germline): SGHRS, YFSETQ. The CDR3 loop spans 12 amino acids. CDR3 DNA: TGCGCCAGCAGCTTGGTAGGTGGGGAGCAGTTCTTC. It codes for CASSLVGGEQFF.

In DNA form, the CDR3 reads TGTGCCAGCCGGCAGGGCTCTGGGGCCAACGTCCTGACTTTC. This encodes CASRQGSGANVLTF. V usage is TRBV28 and J usage is TRBJ2-6, with a weak D call TRBD1 (5 bases). This CDR3 is 14 amino acids long. V lost 8 bases, J lost 0 bases, and 8 bases lay in between. Germline assignment: CDR1 MDHEN and CDR2 SYDVKM.

This CDR3 reads CASSVVPANNEQFF. CDR3 nucleotide sequence: TGTGCCAGCAGCGTAGTGCCAGCAAACAATGAGCAGTTCTTC. The rearrangement joins TRBV9 to TRBJ2-1, with unresolved D. The germline V and J ends were trimmed by 0 bases and 5 bases, with 9 bases remaining between them. Germline lookup yields CDR1 SGDLS and CDR2 YYNGEE. The CDR3 contains 14 residues.

This clone was observed a handful of times. The CDR3 DNA sequence: TGTGCCAGCAGAGCCCACTGGGGGAACACTGAAGCTTTCTTT. The encoded protein is CASRAHWGNTEAFF. The rearrangement uses TRBV28 and TRBJ1-1; D is unclear. This CDR3 has 14 residues. Per germline, CDR1 MDHEN and CDR2 SYDVKM. Trimming took off 6 bases at V and 1 base at J, with 12 bases between the two ends.

In its sample, this clone was seen a few times. The chain employs TRBV4-1 and TRBJ1-2, with no clear D. The CDR3 sequence is 15 residues long. The germline gives CDR1 MGHRA, CDR2 YSYEKL. The V end was cut by 4 bases, the J end by 4 bases, with 16 bases between. CDR3 nucleotide sequence: TGCGCCAGCAGCCTGATAAACGAGGTGGGCTATGGCTACACCTTC. The encoded protein is CASSLINEVGYGYTF.

This clone was seen repeatedly, ten times or more. The rearrangement joins TRBV19 to TRBJ2-1; D gene unclear. V was shortened by 5 bases and J by 5 bases, with 10 bases between the two germline ends. Germline CDR1 is LNHDA and CDR2 is SQIVND (reference sequence). CDR3 length: 13 residues. The CDR3 loop is CASSPTRNNEQFF. CDR3 DNA sequence: TGTGCCAGTAGTCCCACCCGTAACAATGAGCAGTTCTTC. Variable domain in full (rest from reference TRBV19 and TRBJ2-1): DGGITQSPKYLFRKEGQNVTLSCEQNLNHDAMYWYRQDPGQGLRLIYYSQIVNDFQKGDIAEGYSVSREKKESFPLTVTSAQKNPTAFYLCASSPTRNNEQFFGPGTRLTVL.

The chain carries TRBV30 and TRBJ1-3; D is unresolved. V lost 1 base and J 0 bases, leaving 4 bases between the germline ends. The CDR3 runs to 13 residues. Germline-derived CDR1 and CDR2 are GTSNPN and SVGIG (reference sequence). CDR3 sequence reads: CAWSGYSGNTIYF. CDR3 sequence (DNA): TGTGCCTGGAGTGGATACTCTGGAAACACCATATATTTT.

This clone appeared a few times. V usage is TRBV2 and J usage is TRBJ1-2; maybe TRBD1 (6 bases). From germline, CDR1 is SNHLY and CDR2 FYNNEI. This CDR3 region has 14 residues. Trimming left V 0 bases short and J 5 bases short, with 10 bases between. CDR3 sequence (DNA): TGTGCCAGCAGTGAAGCGCGACAGGAGTATGGCTACACCTTC. Its translation is CASSEARQEYGYTF.